This passage covers 16 T cell receptor beta chains from one sample sequenced in a study of CD8+CD57+ T cells in acquired aplastic anemia. Investigators profiled TCR beta VDJ and CDR3 from genomic DNA template. Using its own MiXCR run on the reads, TCRdb lists one record per CDR3 protein. In the table there are about 220,000 distinct CDR3 sequences, about a third of which are singletons. The sequencing sample was made of sorted CD4+, CD8+, or CD8+CD57+ T cells (not recorded which) from PBMCs. The receptors here all came from a human donor in good health, serving as a control.

This chain links TRBV10-1 with TRBJ1-4; D is perhaps TRBD1 (5 bases). CDR3 length: 14 residues. The V end lost 0 bases, the J end lost 8 bases, and 10 bases lay between the germline ends. Germline V gene data show CDR1 as WNHNN and CDR2 as SYGVQD (reference sequence). CDR3 region: CASSESVRDEKLFF. In DNA, the CDR3 is TGCGCCAGCAGTGAGTCCGTCAGGGACGAAAAACTGTTTTTT.

V and J are TRBV4-1 and TRBJ1-4; TRBD1 is a possible D gene (5 bases). The V and J ends lost 2 bases and 8 bases respectively, with 15 bases between them. CDR3 size: 15 residues. Looked up from germline, CDR1 is MGHRA and CDR2 is YSYEKL. CDR3 protein: CASSQRGGVEEKLFF. CDR3 DNA sequence: TGCGCCAGCAGCCAACGGGGAGGGGTCGAGGAAAAACTGTTTTTT.

This clonotype was seen ten or more times. V gene TRBV2 combines with J gene TRBJ2-1; 7 bases fit TRBD2. This CDR3 is built from 13 residues. The ends lost 8 bases at V and 3 bases at J; junction bases unmatched: 4. Germline lookup yields CDR1 SNHLY and CDR2 FYNNEI. The CDR3 protein is CASASGLYNEQFF. CDR3 nucleotide sequence: TGTGCCAGCGCTAGCGGTCTCTACAATGAGCAGTTCTTC.

This clonotype was recorded at least ten times. The chain has TRBV7-2 and TRBJ1-5; 10 bases are a match to TRBD1. With V trimmed by 5 bases and J by 6 bases, 4 bases remained unmatched. The CDR3 length is 14 residues. CDR1 is SGHTA and CDR2 is FQGNSA in the germline V gene. CDR3 amino acids: CASSLTGGSQPQHF. CDR3 DNA: TGTGCCAGCAGCCTGACAGGGGGCAGTCAGCCCCAGCATTTT.

This clonotype was observed at least ten times. The chain uses TRBV2 and TRBJ2-7; 10 bases fit TRBD2. Germline V gene lookup returns CDR1 SNHLY and CDR2 FYNNEI. V lost 3 bases to trimming and J lost 3 bases; unmatched junction nucleotides: 8. CDR3 size: 16 residues. The CDR3 bases are TGTGCCAGCAGTGATCAGGGACTAGCGACCGGCTACGAGCAGTACTTC. It is translated as CASSDQGLATGYEQYF.

The table lists this clonotype with many counts. The chain couples TRBV11-2 to TRBJ1-1; D is uncertain. Deletions cut 4 bases from V and 0 bases from J, with 12 bases between. Germline CDR1 reads SGHAT; CDR2 reads FQNNGV. CDR3 length equals 15 residues. The CDR3 sequence: CASSWSRVVNTEAFF. CDR3 coding DNA: TGTGCCAGCAGCTGGAGTAGGGTGGTGAACACTGAAGCTTTCTTT.

The chain carries TRBV3-1 and TRBJ1-3, with D unresolved. Trimming shortened V by 4 bases and J by 0 bases, and 10 bases separated the two germline ends. In germline, CDR1 is LGHDT, CDR2 YNNKEL (reference sequence). This CDR3 is 15 amino acids long. The chain's CDR3 is CASSPGRTSGNTIYF. CDR3 DNA: TGTGCCAGCAGCCCTGGACGGACCTCTGGAAACACCATATATTTT.

On this clonotype itself: This could be a read error, since a much larger clone is one nucleotide away. The rearrangement uses TRBV10-2 and TRBJ1-5; D call uncertain. The CDR3 contains 11 residues. Trimming left V 8 bases short and J 5 bases short, with 7 bases between. Germline CDR1 is WSHSY and CDR2 is SAAADI. CDR3 DNA: TGCGCCAGCGGGGTTGATCAGCCCCAGCATTTT. Encoded protein: CASGVDQPQHF.

This clonotype was recorded a few times. The chain employs TRBV19 and TRBJ2-5, with 7 nucleotides matching TRBD1. Germline V CDR1 and CDR2: LNHDA, SQIVND (reference sequence). The V segment lost 4 bases and the J segment 5 bases; nucleotides outside the gene matches: 1. This CDR3 comprises 12 residues. This CDR3 reads CASSTRGETQYF. The CDR3 nucleotides read TGTGCCAGTAGTACCAGGGGGGAGACCCAGTACTTC.

The sample holds many counts of this clonotype. The chain uses TRBV7-9 and TRBJ2-7; D is ambiguous. Trimming left V 0 bases short and J 3 bases short, with 6 bases between. The CDR3 has 13 amino acids. Germline V gene lookup returns CDR1 SEHNR and CDR2 FQNEAQ (reference sequence). The DNA of the CDR3 is TGTGCCAGCAGCTTAGCGTCAGACTACGAGCAGTACTTC. Its protein is CASSLASDYEQYF.

This clonotype has a count of ten or more. The rearrangement links TRBV19 to TRBJ1-5, with TRBD1 identical over 8 bases. J gave up 7 bases and V 3 bases, and 17 bases lay outside the gene matches. This CDR3 has 18 residues. Germline V CDR1 and CDR2: LNHDA, SQIVND (reference sequence). CDR3 loop: CASSIGRNRGQDVQPQHF. The CDR3, as DNA: TGTGCCAGTAGTATTGGGCGAAACAGGGGACAGGATGTACAGCCCCAGCATTTT. Combining the CDR3 with reference TRBV19 and TRBJ1-5 gives the whole variable domain DGGITQSPKYLFRKEGQNVTLSCEQNLNHDAMYWYRQDPGQGLRLIYYSQIVNDFQKGDIAEGYSVSREKKESFPLTVTSAQKNPTAFYLCASSIGRNRGQDVQPQHFGDGTRLSIL.

The rearrangement uses TRBV11-1 and TRBJ2-1; the match to TRBD2 covers 7 bases. The CDR3 is 16 residues long. V lost 5 bases to trimming and J lost 4 bases; unmatched junction nucleotides: 11. The V gene's germline CDR1 is SGHAT and CDR2 FQDESV (reference sequence). CDR3 sequence: CASSLTGTGGYNEQFF. The CDR3 coding sequence is TGTGCCAGCAGCCTCACGGGGACGGGGGGATACAATGAGCAGTTCTTC.

Comment on this clonotype: A read error is possible here, since a much larger clone lies one base away. Here the CDR3 DNA reads TGCGCCAGCAGCCACGTTTGGGGACCAGGGACCCAGTACTTC. Its translation: CASSHVWGPGTQYF. The rearrangement joins TRBV5-1 to TRBJ2-5; D is perhaps TRBD1 or TRBD2 (5 bases each). V lost 4 bases and J 7 bases, leaving 17 bases between the germline ends. The germline CDR1 and CDR2 sequences are SGHRS and YFSETQ. The CDR3 is made up of 14 amino acids.

The gene calls are TRBV4-1 and TRBJ1-2; D unclear. The germline V gene encodes CDR1 MGHRA and CDR2 YSYEKL. Trimming removed 1 base from V and 0 bases from J, with 9 bases in between. CDR3 length: 15 residues. The CDR3 nucleotides are TGCGCCAGCAGCCAAGGGCACAGCGCTAACTATGGCTACACCTTC. It yields the protein CASSQGHSANYGYTF.

CDR3: CAISGGGINTGELFF. For the CDR3, the DNA is TGTGCCATCTCCGGAGGGGGGATAAACACCGGGGAGCTGTTTTTT. The V and J genes are TRBV10-3 and TRBJ2-2, with D possibly being TRBD1 or TRBD2 (6 bases each). Trimming left V 8 bases short and J 2 bases short, with 15 bases between. The CDR3 is 15 amino acids. Germline V gene sequence: CDR1 ENHRY, CDR2 SYGVKD.

Concerning this clonotype itself: This is likely a read error, given that the CDR3 carries no conserved phenylalanine or tryptophan at its end. The V and J genes are TRBV10-3 and TRBJ1-6; D uncertain. The CDR3 has 12 amino acids. The germline V gene has CDR1 ENHRY and CDR2 SYGVKD. Deletions cut 10 bases from V and 7 bases from J, with 11 bases between. CDR3 region: CATRRLNSPLHL. Written as DNA, the CDR3 is TGTGCCACTCGGCGTTTGAATTCACCCCTCCACCTT.